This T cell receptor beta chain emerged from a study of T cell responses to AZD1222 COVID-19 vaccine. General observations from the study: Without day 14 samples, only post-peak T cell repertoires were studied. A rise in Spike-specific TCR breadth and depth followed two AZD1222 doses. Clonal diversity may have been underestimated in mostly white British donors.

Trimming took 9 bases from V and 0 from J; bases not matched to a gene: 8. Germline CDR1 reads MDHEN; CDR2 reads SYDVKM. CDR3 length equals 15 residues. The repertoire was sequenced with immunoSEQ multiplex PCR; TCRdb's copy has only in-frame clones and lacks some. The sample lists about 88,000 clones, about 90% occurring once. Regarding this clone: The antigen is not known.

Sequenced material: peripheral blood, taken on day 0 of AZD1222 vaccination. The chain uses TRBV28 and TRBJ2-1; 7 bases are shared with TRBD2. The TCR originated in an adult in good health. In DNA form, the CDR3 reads TGTGCCAGTCTCCCTAGCGGCCGCTCCTACAATGAGCAGTTCTTC. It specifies CASLPSGRSYNEQFF.